This T cell receptor (beta chain) is from a study of blood T cell repertoires in COVID-19 (dated by TCRdb to 2018 to 2021). About the full investigation: The collaborator samples originated in the United States, Italy and Spain and spanned the acute and convalescent phases of COVID-19. The material from the prospective study consisted of cDNA or gDNA derived from T cells, B-cell-depleted T cells, or PBMCs. The dataset comprised deeply sampled blood TCRbeta repertoires from subjects exposed to, actively infected with, or recovered from COVID-19. The repertoires were made available in a free public database intended to serve as a resource for research on the immune response to SARS-CoV-2. Samples came from the ongoing ImmuneRACE study (first 160 participants) plus 1,254 subjects from 6 global collaborators. A de-identified subject ID, COVID-19 status, age in years and sex were almost always included in the sample metadata. Where available, HLA class I and class II types were taken from metadata supplied by the sample provider and were not determined by assay-based typing. Overall study outcomes, separate from this receptor: Clinical and demographic metadata were provided uncurated, with the amount varying by source and participant.

The germline V gene (reference sequence) yields SEHNR for CDR1 and FQNEAQ for CDR2. Spanning cysteine to phenylalanine, the CDR3 consists of 15 amino acids. CDR3 DNA is the only sequence kept; it has 45 bases, read in frame from the first base. V drops 1 base and J drops 4 bases, leaving 13 bases in between. This clone has a handful of counts. The antigen it recognizes is unknown. Qualities for individual bases were not recorded, and no much larger clone is one base off. The immunoSEQ Assay, a bias-controlled multiplex PCR, was used to amplify TCRbeta CDR3 regions from genomic DNA. From the authors' description of their analysis: Within the assay, amplification of reference gene primers was used to estimate how many nucleated cells each sample contained. To quantify the absolute abundance of each unique TCRbeta CDR3 rearrangement, sequence reads were collapsed and filtered. For each sample, productive Simpson clonality was calculated as the square root of Simpson's diversity index across productive rearrangements. Not all clones reach the TCRdb copy of this immuneACCESS table, which keeps in-frame sequences only. Checked studies attribute under half of the gap to unresolved V genes and leave the rest unexplained. V and J calls and clone size are given by that table; D and trimming were obtained from the DNA. This sample gives about 130,000 clones in total; approximately 84% of them show up just once. Roughly a sixth of the sample is taken by the ten largest.

Collaborating institutions collected whole blood in K2EDTA tubes following their own protocols. For TCRbeta analysis, collaborators shipped samples in one of three forms: frozen whole blood, isolated PBMCs, or DNA extracted from either of those sample types. The TCR sequence derives from an elderly woman with acute or convalescent COVID-19. The chain was built from TRBV7-9 and TRBJ1-2, with TRBD1 tentatively as D gene (5 bases match). The sample was peripheral blood. This receptor carries the CDR3 CASSLEWGDSYGYTF. The bases are TGTGCCAGCAGCTTAGAATGGGGTGACAGCTATGGCTACACCTTC.